These 27 T cell receptor beta chains originate from one sample sequenced in a study of identifying expanded T cells in peripheral blood. Only in-frame clones appear in the TCRdb table, and some are missing; sequencing was by immunoSEQ multiplex PCR. The sample lists some 78,000 clones; about 88% were seen once. The specimen sequenced was blood. All receptors come from a person between 18 and 70 years old in good health.

This chain links TRBV5-1 with TRBJ1-6, with D unclear. V shed 2 bases and J shed 7 bases, with 10 bases lying between them. The CDR3 is 14 amino acids. The V gene's germline CDR1 is SGHRS and CDR2 YFSETQ. DNA for the CDR3: TGCGCCAGCAGCTTCTGGAACACAAATTCACCCCTCCACTTT. Its translation is CASSFWNTNSPLHF.

This clone was seen once. The chain combines TRBV30 with TRBJ2-3, with 11 bases fitting TRBD2. CDR1 GTSNPN and CDR2 SVGIG come from the germline V gene (reference sequence). Trimming at V came to 3 bases and at J to 0 bases, leaving 2 bases not matched to a gene. The CDR3 covers 15 residues. In DNA, the CDR3 is TGTGCCTGGAGGTTAGCGGGGGGGAGCACAGATACGCAGTATTTT. It is translated as CAWRLAGGSTDTQYF.

This sequence joins TRBV7-8 and TRBJ2-3; D uncertain. CDR1 is SGHVS and CDR2 is FQNEAQ in the germline V gene. Between the trimmed V and J ends, which lost 3 bases and 7 bases, there was a span of 5 bases. This CDR3 comprises 11 residues. The DNA for the CDR3 is TGTGCCAGCAGCTTGGGCAATACGCAGTATTTT. This translates into CASSLGNTQYF.

The chain carries TRBV29-1 and TRBJ2-7; TRBD1 might be the D (5 bases). V lost 0 bases, J lost 0 bases, and 12 bases lay in between. Germline V CDR1 and CDR2: SQVTM, ANQGSEA. CDR3 length: 15 amino acids. This CDR3 reads CSVEDRTRSSYEQYF. The CDR3 DNA is TGCAGCGTTGAAGACAGGACAAGAAGCTCCTACGAGCAGTACTTC.

This clone was found a few times. The chain has TRBV7-2 and TRBJ1-1; D not certain. V lost 7 bases and J 0 bases, leaving 18 bases between the germline ends. This CDR3 region has 16 residues. Germline CDR1 is SGHTA and CDR2 is FQGNSA. CDR3 loop: CASTFFLGGMNTEAFF. The CDR3 DNA reads TGTGCCAGCACCTTTTTCCTTGGAGGGATGAACACTGAAGCTTTCTTT.

The chain links TRBV19 to TRBJ1-2; no definite D call. Trimming removed 6 bases from V and 3 bases from J, with 5 bases in between. Germline-derived CDR1 and CDR2 are LNHDA and SQIVND (reference sequence). CDR3 length: 11 residues. The CDR3 DNA sequence: TGTGCCAGTAGCCTGCACTATGGCTACACCTTC. Amino acids: CASSLHYGYTF.

The rearrangement joins TRBV28 to TRBJ2-7, with a possible D match to TRBD2 (7 bases). This CDR3 is built from 13 residues. V lost 7 bases to trimming and J lost 1 base, with 11 bases between them. Germline assignment: CDR1 MDHEN and CDR2 SYDVKM. The CDR3 region is CASKGGASYEQYF. Here the CDR3 DNA reads TGTGCCAGCAAGGGGGGGGCTTCCTACGAGCAGTACTTC.

The chain carries TRBV7-2 and TRBJ1-5; 9 bases line up with TRBD1. V shed 5 bases and J 3 bases; nucleotides not matched to a gene: 5. Germline lookup yields CDR1 SGHTA and CDR2 FQGNSA. The CDR3 totals 15 residues. For the CDR3, the DNA is TGTGCCAGCAGCAGACAGGGGGGATCCAATCAGCCCCAGCATTTT. This codes for CASSRQGGSNQPQHF.

This sequence joins TRBV11-2 and TRBJ1-3; 8 bases line up with TRBD1. The CDR3 runs to 17 residues. The junction had 6 bases not matched to a gene; V was cut back by 0 bases and J by 2 bases. Germline V lookup: CDR1 SGHAT, CDR2 FQNNGV. As DNA, the CDR3 is TGTGCCAGCAGCTTAGATCTGGCAGGGGGCACTGGAAACACCATATATTTT. Its protein is CASSLDLAGGTGNTIYF.

The CDR3 sequence: CASSPGTSEKLFF. Written as DNA, the CDR3 is TGTGCCAGCAGCCCAGGGACATCGGAAAAACTGTTTTTT. The chain carries TRBV7-7 and TRBJ1-4; tentatively, D is TRBD1 (6 bases). Germline CDR1 and CDR2: SSHAT and FNYEAQ (reference sequence). V gave up 5 bases and J gave up 8 bases, with 12 bases separating them. The CDR3 totals 13 residues.

This chain joins TRBV7-9 and TRBJ2-5, with TRBD2 matching over 10 bases. This CDR3 comprises 15 residues. Germline V lookup: CDR1 SEHNR, CDR2 FQNEAQ (reference sequence). V gave up 8 bases and J gave up 4 bases; unmatched junction bases: 10. In DNA, the CDR3 is TGTGCCAGCGACGGCTATAGCGGGGGGCGAGAGACCCAGTACTTC. It translates to CASDGYSGGRETQYF.

The V call is TRBV19, the J call TRBJ1-5, with D maybe TRBD1 (5 bases). V dropped 3 bases and J dropped 4 bases, with 22 bases sitting between them. In germline, CDR1 is LNHDA, CDR2 SQIVND (reference sequence). The CDR3 totals 18 residues. The chain's CDR3 is CASSIRFLGAGRNQPQHF. The DNA for the CDR3 is TGTGCCAGTAGTATTAGATTTCTAGGGGCAGGGCGAAATCAGCCCCAGCATTTT.

The chain employs TRBV7-9 and TRBJ1-2; the D is unclear. The CDR3 is 15 residues long. The germline CDR1 and CDR2 sequences are SEHNR and FQNEAQ (reference sequence). Trimming took 1 base from V and 6 from J, leaving 15 bases between them. CDR3 protein: CASSLGSGPTDGYTF. The CDR3, as DNA: TGTGCCAGCAGCTTAGGATCCGGGCCCACGGATGGCTACACCTTC.

The chain links TRBV11-3 to TRBJ2-2, with D tentatively TRBD1 or TRBD2 (6 bases each). Germline CDR1 reads SGHNT; CDR2 reads YENEEA. The V and J ends lost 0 bases and 1 base respectively, with 15 bases between them. The length of the CDR3 is 18 residues. In nucleotides, the CDR3 is TGTGCCAGCAGCTTAGACCAGGGCGGGACAAGGAACACCGGGGAGCTGTTTTTT. Residues: CASSLDQGGTRNTGELFF.

This clone showed up just a few times. The gene calls are TRBV4-2 and TRBJ1-5; 11 bases agree with TRBD1. After removal of 4 bases from V and 7 bases from J, the junction contained 6 bases not matched to a gene. The CDR3 is 15 amino acids. Germline V gives CDR1 LGHNA, CDR2 YNFKEQ. In DNA, the CDR3 is TGTGCCAGCAGCCTGGACAGGGGGCAGGGACAGCCCCAGCATTTT. Its protein product is CASSLDRGQGQPQHF.

The chain is built from TRBV28 and TRBJ1-1; tentatively, D is TRBD1 (5 bases). Germline loops: CDR1 MDHEN, CDR2 SYDVKM. This CDR3 has 12 residues. Trimming cost V 6 bases and J 11 bases, with 16 bases left between them. CDR3 sequence: CASSARGAGAFF. CDR3 DNA: TGTGCCAGCAGCGCTCGAGGGGCAGGCGCTTTCTTT.

A note on this clone: The junction differs from germline at one of its ends, possibly a read error. The chain employs TRBV27 and TRBJ2-7; 7 bases are shared with TRBD2. The germline CDR1 and CDR2 sequences are MNHEY and SMNVEV (reference sequence). This CDR3 comprises 15 residues. This CDR3 reads CASSSLGRASYEQYF. For the CDR3, the DNA is TGTGCCAGCAGTTCCCTAGGGAGGGCGTCCTACGAGCAGTATTTC.

The chain recombines TRBV28 with TRBJ1-2; weak D call: TRBD1 (5 bases). V was cut by 1 base and J by 10 bases, with 16 bases left in between. Looked up from germline, CDR1 is MDHEN and CDR2 is SYDVKM. The CDR3 covers 14 residues. CDR3 sequence (DNA): TGTGCCAGCAGTTTATCCGGGCAGGGTGGGGTCTACACCTTC. Amino acids: CASSLSGQGGVYTF.

The V call is TRBV19, the J call TRBJ1-1, with 8 bases lining up with TRBD1. J lost 2 bases, V lost 6 bases, and 11 bases had no gene match. This CDR3 has 16 residues. The V gene's germline CDR1 is LNHDA and CDR2 SQIVND (reference sequence). The chain's CDR3 is CASRSFGQGANTEAFF. In DNA form, the CDR3 reads TGTGCCAGTAGATCCTTTGGGCAGGGGGCCAACACTGAAGCTTTCTTT.

This rearrangement joins TRBV12-5 to TRBJ2-2; 12 bases align to TRBD2. CDR3 size: 16 residues. The germline CDR1 and CDR2 sequences are LGHNT and FRNRAP. V gave up 6 bases and J gave up 4 bases; unmatched junction bases: 6. The CDR3 DNA is TGTGCTAGTGGGCCCCCGGGACTAGCGGGCACCGGGGAGCTGTTTTTT. It codes for CASGPPGLAGTGELFF.

The table lists this clone with a few counts. The chain carries TRBV29-1 and TRBJ1-2, with D possibly matching TRBD1 (5 bases). V gave up 3 bases and J gave up 7 bases, with 12 bases separating them. The CDR3 totals 12 residues. Germline CDR1 and CDR2: SQVTM and ANQGSEA. CDR3 sequence (DNA): TGCAGCGTTGACGAAGGGGTAGGTGGCTACACCTTC. Its translation: CSVDEGVGGYTF.

The rearrangement links TRBV27 to TRBJ1-1, with TRBD1 as a possible D gene (5 bases). CDR3 length: 14 residues. V gave up 2 bases and J gave up 5 bases, with 12 bases separating them. CDR1 MNHEY and CDR2 SMNVEV come from the germline V gene (reference sequence). The CDR3 DNA sequence: TGTGCCAGCAGTTTAGCAGGGCCTCGGACTGAAGCTTTCTTT. Translated: CASSLAGPRTEAFF.

The count of this clone is one. The chain uses TRBV15 and TRBJ1-5; D possibly corresponds to TRBD1 (5 bases). This CDR3 contains 15 residues. With 5 bases removed from V and 0 bases from J, the gap between germline ends came to 11 bases. Germline CDR1 is LNHNV and CDR2 is YYDKDF (reference sequence). CDR3 DNA: TGTGCCACCAGCGGGGACCTCTATAGCAATCAGCCCCAGCATTTT. This codes for CATSGDLYSNQPQHF. Full variable domain (missing parts from reference TRBV15 and TRBJ1-5): DAMVIQNPRYQVTQFGKPVTLSCSQTLNHNVMYWYQQKSSQAPKLLFHYYDKDFNNEADTPDNFQSRRPNTSFCFLDIRSPGLGDTAMYLCATSGDLYSNQPQHFGDGTRLSIL.

This clone was picked up one time. As DNA, the CDR3 is TGTGCCAGCAGTTACTCAACAGGGTGGAACTATGGCTACACCTTC. This gives the protein CASSYSTGWNYGYTF. The J gene is TRBJ1-2, the V gene TRBV6-5; D might be TRBD1 (6 bases). CDR3 size: 15 residues. The germline gives CDR1 MNHEY, CDR2 SVGAGI. Trimming took 0 bases from V and 2 from J, leaving 10 bases between them.

The CDR3 DNA follows: TGTGCCAGCGGGGGAGGAGAGCAGTACTTC. Its protein is CASGGGEQYF. The V gene is TRBV2, the J gene TRBJ2-7; a weak D match, TRBD2 (6 bases). The ends were cut back, 8 bases at V and 7 bases at J, with 9 bases in the middle. The CDR3 is 10 residues long. Germline V gives CDR1 SNHLY, CDR2 FYNNEI.

The DNA of the CDR3 is TGTGCCAGCAGTTTATCAGGGGGGGCGCTTGGTGGGCAGCCCCAGCATTTT. Protein sequence: CASSLSGGALGGQPQHF. J is TRBJ1-5 and V is TRBV28, with 7 bases aligning to TRBD1. Germline V gives CDR1 MDHEN, CDR2 SYDVKM. The length of the CDR3 is 17 residues. With V trimmed by 1 base and J by 7 bases, 13 bases remained unmatched.

The chain employs TRBV14 and TRBJ2-7, with 8 bases fitting TRBD2. This CDR3 has 13 amino acids. CDR1 and CDR2 (germline): SGHDN, FVKESK. V lost 0 bases and J lost 6; bases outside the gene matches: 1. The CDR3 DNA reads as TGTGCCAGCAGCCAAGATCGGGGGGGCGAGCAGTACTTC. The encoded protein is CASSQDRGGEQYF.